This T cell receptor beta chain is from a study of cytomegalovirus exposure and HLA in healthy donors. In the study overall: In a previous analysis, around 110 million unique TCR beta sequences were found from about 190 million T cells. General study results and limits: In vitro checks showed that a few CMV-associated chains really do target CMV antigens. Earlier findings revealed that most TCR beta V segments proved productive either about 87% or about 30% of the time.

Vbeta (60) and Jbeta (13) primers were used in the PCR. The repertoire was sequenced with immunoSEQ multiplex PCR; TCRdb's copy has only in-frame clones and lacks some. This table has fewer than 200,000 clones, around 74% appearing once. Note on this clone: Antigen unknown.

The CDR3 is made up of 16 amino acids. Unmatched junction bases numbered 8, after V lost 4 bases and J lost 2 bases. Germline CDR1 MGHRA, CDR2 YSYEKL. This clonotype was obtained from a man between 18 and 29 years old in good health and CMV-seronegative. Sequencing was performed on PBMCs. This rearrangement joins TRBV4-1 to TRBJ2-1; 7 bases are shared with TRBD2. CDR3 loop: CASSRAGDYPYNEQFF. In DNA, the CDR3 is TGCGCCAGCAGCCGCGCGGGGGACTATCCCTACAATGAGCAGTTCTTC.